The next 32 T cell receptor beta chains were all read from a single sample in a study of blood T cell repertoires in COVID-19. Repertoires were generated with immunoSEQ multiplex PCR, while TCRdb's copy carries only in-frame clones and drops some. Here the sample spans 200,000 to 250,000 clones, about 90% being singletons. Sequencing input: PBMCs or T cells enriched from blood (not recorded which). The receptors derive from a woman between 45 and 60 years old in a cohort exposed to, infected with or recovered from COVID-19 (not recorded which).

The chain employs TRBV10-3 and TRBJ1-5; 8 nucleotides align to TRBD1. This CDR3 has 15 residues. Trimming cost V 10 bases and J 2 bases; bases outside gene matches: 10. Germline CDR1 ENHRY, CDR2 SYGVKD. CDR3 sequence reads: CATLAKTGGNQPQHF. The CDR3 DNA reads TGTGCCACGTTAGCGAAGACAGGGGGCAATCAGCCCCAGCATTTT.

The chain has TRBV6-1 and TRBJ1-4, with 9 positions matching TRBD1. Germline values: CDR1 MNHNS, CDR2 SASEGT. V dropped 4 bases and J dropped 8; count of bases not matched to a gene: 20. The CDR3 has 19 amino acids. CDR3 region: CASSGPMQPGTGPREKLFF. The CDR3 nucleotides read TGTGCCAGCAGTGGCCCGATGCAGCCCGGGACAGGGCCGCGGGAAAAACTGTTTTTT.

V and J are TRBV3-1 (or the pseudogene TRBV3-2) and TRBJ2-1, with TRBD1 matching 8 bases. Germline CDR1 and CDR2: LGHDT and YNNKEL (reference sequence). The CDR3 is 14 residues long. The V segment lost 3 bases and the J segment 7 bases; nucleotides outside the gene matches: 5. The CDR3 spells CASSQGRQGNEQFF. DNA of the CDR3: TGTGCCAGCAGCCAGGGAAGACAGGGGAATGAGCAGTTCTTC.

This chain connects TRBV7-6 to TRBJ1-2; D call uncertain. Germline loops: CDR1 SGHVS, CDR2 FNYEAQ. V was pared by 10 bases and J by 4 bases, with 10 bases between. CDR3 length equals 11 residues. CDR3: CAINHGYGYTF. The CDR3 DNA sequence: TGTGCCATCAACCACGGCTATGGCTACACCTTC.

The V and J genes are TRBV3-1 (or the pseudogene TRBV3-2) and TRBJ1-5; 8 positions match TRBD1. Trimming removed 4 bases from V and 5 bases from J; junction bases left unmatched: 7. CDR1 and CDR2 from the germline V gene are LGHDT and YNNKEL (reference sequence). CDR3 length equals 15 residues. The CDR3 DNA sequence: TGTGCCAGCAGCCTCGGACAGGGAGTCTATCAGCCCCAGCATTTT. Its protein product is CASSLGQGVYQPQHF.

This clone was counted a single time. The V call is TRBV21-1, the J call TRBJ1-2; the D call of TRBD1 is as the table states it, not checked on the DNA. TRBV21-1 is noted as a pseudogene. The CDR3 runs 16 residues. The CDR3 sequence is CASSKDARGQGDGYTF. For the CDR3, the DNA is TGTGCCAGCAGCAAAGATGCTAGGGGTCAGGGTGATGGCTACACCTTC.

V usage is TRBV4-3 and J usage is TRBJ1-3; the D is unclear. Trimming stripped 7 bases from V and 0 bases from J, with 13 bases between. There are 15 residues in the CDR3. Per the germline V gene, CDR1 is LGHNA and CDR2 is YSLEER. DNA for the CDR3: TGCGCCAGCAAAGCGAGGTCAGACTCTGGAAACACCATATATTTT. It yields the protein CASKARSDSGNTIYF.

The chain couples TRBV6-5 to TRBJ1-2; unclear D gene. Per the germline V gene, CDR1 is MNHEY and CDR2 is SVGAGI. CDR3 length equals 14 residues. Trimming pared 6 bases from V and 1 base from J, leaving 12 bases between. The CDR3 loop is CASSRVQHNYGYTF. CDR3 nucleotides: TGTGCCAGCAGCAGAGTACAGCATAACTATGGCTACACCTTC.

The rearrangement links TRBV6-5 to TRBJ2-7, with 7 bases lining up with TRBD2. Trimming took 8 bases from V and 6 from J; bases not matched to a gene: 10. The CDR3 spans 13 residues. From germline, CDR1 is MNHEY and CDR2 SVGAGI. The CDR3 is CASRFPGGTEQYF. DNA for the CDR3: TGTGCCAGCCGCTTTCCGGGGGGTACCGAGCAGTACTTC.

The V and J genes are TRBV27 and TRBJ2-1, with TRBD2 identical over 10 bases. The CDR3 length is 14 residues. CDR1 is MNHEY, CDR2 SMNVEV, per germline (reference sequence). V was clipped by 6 bases and J by 9 bases; unmatched bases: 8. This CDR3 reads CASRSGGADGEQFF. The CDR3, as DNA: TGTGCCAGCAGGAGCGGGGGGGCCGACGGTGAGCAGTTCTTC.

In DNA, the CDR3 is TGTGCCAGCAGCGAGGGACAGCGAAAAAACACCATATATTTT. Its translation: CASSEGQRKNTIYF. The rearrangement joins TRBV6-2 or TRBV6-3 to TRBJ1-3, with TRBD1 identical over 7 bases. Trimming took 6 bases from V and 6 from J; bases not matched to a gene: 8. The germline CDR1 and CDR2 sequences are MNHEY and SVGEGT. The CDR3 has 14 residues.

The genes are TRBV7-2 and TRBJ2-2; 9 nucleotides agree with TRBD2. The V segment lost 4 bases and the J segment 5 bases; nucleotides outside the gene matches: 5. Germline V gene sequence: CDR1 SGHTA, CDR2 FQGNSA. This CDR3 spans 15 amino acids. In DNA form, the CDR3 reads TGTGCCAGCAGCTCCCTTAGCGGGGGTACCGGGGAGCTGTTTTTT. This sequence encodes CASSSLSGGTGELFF.

CDR3 in amino acids: CASSFRGGDGYTF. The CDR3 region has the DNA TGCGCCAGCAGCTTCCGAGGGGGGGATGGCTACACCTTC. This rearrangement joins TRBV4-1 to TRBJ1-2, with D maybe TRBD1 (6 bases). Germline lookup yields CDR1 MGHRA and CDR2 YSYEKL. Deletions cut 5 bases from V and 6 bases from J, with 13 bases between. The CDR3 runs to 13 residues.

The CDR3 coding sequence is TGCGCCAGCAGCTTGGGCTCAGGGGACAGCTACGAGCAGTACTTC. This sequence encodes CASSLGSGDSYEQYF. The rearrangement joins TRBV5-1 to TRBJ2-7; 7 bases line up with TRBD1. The V gene end was trimmed by 0 bases and the J gene end by 3 bases; junction bases not matched to a gene: 6. The CDR3 runs 15 residues. Per germline, CDR1 SGHRS and CDR2 YFSETQ.

This clone has only one observation. The chain combines TRBV30 with TRBJ1-5, with D possibly matching TRBD1 (6 bases). This CDR3 has 18 residues. Germline CDR1 GTSNPN, CDR2 SVGIG (reference sequence). V lost 2 bases to trimming and J lost 4 bases, with 24 bases between them. CDR3 sequence reads: CAWSPPLTRTVENQPQHF. The CDR3 bases are TGTGCCTGGAGTCCCCCGCTTACTCGGACAGTGGAGAATCAGCCCCAGCATTTT.

V usage is TRBV19 and J usage is TRBJ1-6; TRBD1 might be the D (5 bases). The CDR3 runs to 19 residues. The V gene lost 3 bases and the J gene lost 5 bases, with 23 bases spanning the gap. Germline values: CDR1 LNHDA, CDR2 SQIVND (reference sequence). The CDR3, as DNA: TGTGCCAGTAGTATTTTTTTTTACGGGACCGCGGGAAATAATTCACCCCTCCACTTT. It specifies CASSIFFYGTAGNNSPLHF. Based on the CDR3 plus reference TRBV19 and TRBJ1-6, the full variable domain is DGGITQSPKYLFRKEGQNVTLSCEQNLNHDAMYWYRQDPGQGLRLIYYSQIVNDFQKGDIAEGYSVSREKKESFPLTVTSAQKNPTAFYLCASSIFFYGTAGNNSPLHFGNGTRLTVT.

The genes are TRBV24-1 and TRBJ2-1; 9 positions match TRBD2. V trimming: 1 base; J trimming: 4 bases; junction bases outside the gene matches: 4. Germline CDR1 is KGHDR and CDR2 is SFDVKD. This CDR3 is built from 16 residues. CDR3 coding DNA: TGTGCCACCAGTGATTTACCGACTAGCGGATACAATGAGCAGTTCTTC. This gives the protein CATSDLPTSGYNEQFF.

The V call is TRBV12-5, the J call TRBJ2-2; TRBD1 matches at 9 bases. In germline, CDR1 is LGHNT, CDR2 FRNRAP. CDR3 length: 17 amino acids. Trimming took 0 bases from V and 4 from J; bases not matched to a gene: 6. The CDR3 nucleotides read TGTGCTAGTGGTTTGGTACTTAGGACAGGGGTCACCGGGGAGCTGTTTTTT. It translates to CASGLVLRTGVTGELFF.

V gene TRBV29-1 combines with J gene TRBJ1-1, with D perhaps TRBD1 (6 bases). V lost 7 bases and J lost 7, with 19 bases in between. Germline CDR1 reads SQVTM; CDR2 reads ANQGSEA. The CDR3 spans 13 residues. CDR3 coding DNA: TGCAGCGCAAGGGGGGGGGATAACGGTGAAGCTTTCTTT. This translates into CSARGGDNGEAFF.

The J gene is TRBJ1-1, the V gene TRBV10-2; D may be TRBD1 (5 bases). The CDR3 spans 14 residues. The ends were cut back, 6 bases at V and 0 bases at J, with 11 bases in the middle. CDR1 and CDR2 (germline): WSHSY, SAAADI. The CDR3 loop reads CASRTRAMNTEAFF. DNA of the CDR3: TGCGCCAGCAGGACCAGGGCGATGAACACTGAAGCTTTCTTT.

This clone turned up a few times. This sequence joins TRBV7-9 and TRBJ1-2, with D perhaps TRBD1 (6 bases). The CDR3 sequence is 15 residues long. The V gene's germline CDR1 is SEHNR and CDR2 FQNEAQ (reference sequence). With 5 bases removed from V and 4 bases from J, the gap between germline ends came to 17 bases. In nucleotides, the CDR3 is TGTGCCAGCAGCCCCTGGGGGGGGCAATCCTATGGCTACACCTTC. It is translated as CASSPWGGQSYGYTF.

Only one count was recorded for this clone. J is TRBJ1-4 and V is TRBV18; D unresolved. Germline V gene lookup returns CDR1 KGHSH and CDR2 LQKENI. This CDR3 has 16 residues. Trimming pared 3 bases from V and 0 bases from J, leaving 11 bases between. The CDR3 is CASSPGLTATNEKLFF. The CDR3 region has the DNA TGTGCCAGCTCACCCGGGTTGACGGCAACTAATGAAAAACTGTTTTTT.

In this sample, this clone turned up a few times. The J gene is TRBJ1-2, the V gene TRBV28, with D perhaps TRBD1 (5 bases). Germline CDR1 and CDR2: MDHEN and SYDVKM. V lost 6 bases to trimming and J lost 0 bases, with 11 bases between them. This CDR3 comprises 14 residues. In nucleotides, the CDR3 is TGTGCCAGCAGCCCCCGGGGGGCTAACTATGGCTACACCTTC. Protein sequence: CASSPRGANYGYTF.

J is TRBJ2-6 and V is TRBV4-2; 9 bases fit TRBD1. The germline V gene encodes CDR1 LGHNA and CDR2 YNFKEQ. The CDR3 runs 18 residues. The ends lost 3 bases at V and 2 bases at J; junction bases unmatched: 8. CDR3 residues: CASSQGQGLRPGANVLTF. The CDR3 DNA reads as TGTGCCAGCAGCCAGGGACAGGGCCTTAGACCTGGGGCCAACGTCCTGACTTTC.

The rearrangement uses TRBV7-2 and TRBJ2-2; 7 bases line up with TRBD2. CDR3 length: 16 amino acids. Unmatched junction bases numbered 8, after V lost 4 bases and J lost 3 bases. Germline CDR1 SGHTA, CDR2 FQGNSA. The CDR3 bases are TGTGCCAGCAGCTACGGGTCGGGGGGATACACCGGGGAGCTGTTTTTT. It is translated as CASSYGSGGYTGELFF. The variable domain in full, completed from reference TRBV7-2 and TRBJ2-2, reads GAGVSQSPSNKVTEKGKDVELRCDPISGHTALYWYRQSLGQGLEFLIYFQGNSAPDKSGLPSDRFSAERTGGSVSTLTIQRTQQEDSAVYLCASSYGSGGYTGELFFGEGSRLTVL.

This CDR3 reads CASSVAITDTQYF. Here the CDR3 DNA reads TGTGCCAGCAGCGTAGCTATCACAGATACGCAGTATTTT. The rearrangement uses TRBV9 and TRBJ2-3; D is undetermined. V was pared by 0 bases and J by 2 bases, with 4 bases between. The CDR3 consists of 13 residues. Germline lookup yields CDR1 SGDLS and CDR2 YYNGEE.

This rearrangement joins TRBV27 to TRBJ1-4; TRBD1 agrees at 9 bases. CDR1 and CDR2 from the germline V gene are MNHEY and SMNVEV (reference sequence). CDR3 length: 18 amino acids. The trim removed 2 bases at V and 8 bases at J, leaving 15 bases unmatched. The CDR3: CASSLTPSNRGQREKLFF. The CDR3, as DNA: TGTGCCAGCAGTTTAACGCCCTCCAACAGGGGGCAAAGGGAAAAACTGTTTTTT.

This chain connects TRBV5-4 to TRBJ1-2; D not resolved. CDR1 is SGHNT, CDR2 YYREEE, per germline (reference sequence). This CDR3 comprises 13 residues. The V and J ends lost 2 bases and 4 bases respectively, with 9 bases between them. CDR3 DNA sequence: TGTGCCAGCAGCTTAGGACTACCCTATGGCTACACCTTC. Translating it yields CASSLGLPYGYTF.

This sequence joins TRBV29-1 and TRBJ1-4; D is unclear. The CDR3 contains 13 residues. The germline V gene encodes CDR1 SQVTM and CDR2 ANQGSEA. V shed 7 bases and J shed 5 bases, with 14 bases lying between them. CDR3 sequence: CSAAFNRNEKLFF. For the CDR3, the DNA is TGCAGCGCTGCCTTCAACAGAAATGAAAAACTGTTTTTT.

The chain has TRBV15 and TRBJ2-5; 11 positions agree with TRBD2. The V gene end was trimmed by 4 bases and the J gene end by 2 bases; junction bases not matched to a gene: 3. CDR3 length: 15 amino acids. The germline V gene has CDR1 LNHNV and CDR2 YYDKDF (reference sequence). The chain's CDR3 is CATSIRLAGQETQYF. The CDR3 DNA reads TGTGCCACCAGCATAAGACTAGCGGGACAAGAGACCCAGTACTTC.

The rearrangement links TRBV2 to TRBJ2-3; D is uncertain. Germline-derived CDR1 and CDR2 are SNHLY and FYNNEI. The V gene lost 6 bases and the J gene lost 4 bases, with 20 bases spanning the gap. CDR3 size: 16 residues. The CDR3 bases are TGTGCCAGCAGCACTCCTAGGCACTCCGGCGCAGATACGCAGTATTTT. It translates to CASSTPRHSGADTQYF.

This chain connects TRBV6-4 to TRBJ2-1; 13 positions match TRBD2. The CDR3 length is 16 residues. V was pared by 0 bases and J by 8 bases, with 4 bases of the junction left unmatched. The germline CDR1 and CDR2 sequences are MRHNA and SNTAGT. CDR3 nucleotide sequence: TGTGCCAGCAGTGACTCGACTAGCGGGGGGACCCATGAGCAGTTCTTC. This sequence encodes CASSDSTSGGTHEQFF.